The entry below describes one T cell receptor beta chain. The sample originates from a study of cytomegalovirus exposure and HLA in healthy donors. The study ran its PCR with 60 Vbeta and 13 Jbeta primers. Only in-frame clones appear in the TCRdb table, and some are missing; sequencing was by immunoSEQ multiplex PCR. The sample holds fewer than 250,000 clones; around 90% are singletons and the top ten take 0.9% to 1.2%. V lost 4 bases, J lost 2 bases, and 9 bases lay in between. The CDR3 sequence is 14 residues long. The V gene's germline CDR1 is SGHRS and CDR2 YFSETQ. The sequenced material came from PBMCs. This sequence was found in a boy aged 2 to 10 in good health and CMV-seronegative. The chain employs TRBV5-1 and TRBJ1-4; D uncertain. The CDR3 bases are TGCGCCAGCAGCCCGGGTACTACTAATGAAAAACTGTTTTTT. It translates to CASSPGTTNEKLFF. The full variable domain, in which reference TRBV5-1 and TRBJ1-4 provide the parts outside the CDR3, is KAGVTQTPRYLIKTRGQQVTLSCSPISGHRSVSWYQQTPGQGLQFLFEYFSETQRNKGNFPGRFSGRQFSNSRSEMNVSTLELGDSALYLCASSPGTTNEKLFFGSGTQLSVL.